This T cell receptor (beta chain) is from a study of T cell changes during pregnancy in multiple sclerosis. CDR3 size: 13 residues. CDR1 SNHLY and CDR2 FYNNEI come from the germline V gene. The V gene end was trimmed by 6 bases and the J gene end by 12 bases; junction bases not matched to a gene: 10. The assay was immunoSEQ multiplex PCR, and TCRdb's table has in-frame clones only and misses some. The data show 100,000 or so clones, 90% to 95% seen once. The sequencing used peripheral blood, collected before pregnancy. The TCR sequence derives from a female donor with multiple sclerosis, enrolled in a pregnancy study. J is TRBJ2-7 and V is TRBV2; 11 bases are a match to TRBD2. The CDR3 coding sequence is TGTGCCAGCAGGGGACTAGCGGTTTTCGATTGGTACTTC. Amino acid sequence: CASRGLAVFDWYF.